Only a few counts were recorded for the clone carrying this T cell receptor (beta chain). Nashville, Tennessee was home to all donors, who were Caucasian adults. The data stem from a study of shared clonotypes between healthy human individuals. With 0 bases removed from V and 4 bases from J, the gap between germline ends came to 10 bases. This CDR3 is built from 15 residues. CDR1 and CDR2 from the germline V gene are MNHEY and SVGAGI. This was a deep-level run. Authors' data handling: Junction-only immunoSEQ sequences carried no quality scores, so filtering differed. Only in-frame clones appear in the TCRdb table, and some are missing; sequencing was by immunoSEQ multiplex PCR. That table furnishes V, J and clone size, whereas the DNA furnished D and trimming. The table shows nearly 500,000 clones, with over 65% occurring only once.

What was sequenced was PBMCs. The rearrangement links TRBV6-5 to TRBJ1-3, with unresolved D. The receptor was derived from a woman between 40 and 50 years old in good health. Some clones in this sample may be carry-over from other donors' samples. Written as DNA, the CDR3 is TGTGCCAGCAGTTACTCGAGTACTCCCGGAAACACCATATATTTT. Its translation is CASSYSSTPGNTIYF.